Below, 20 T cell receptor beta chains from the same sample are listed, as sequenced in a study of blood T cell repertoires in COVID-19. The table came from immunoSEQ multiplex PCR; TCRdb's copy has only in-frame clones and leaves some out. The sample yields about 290,000 clones, around 85% seen once. What was sequenced was peripheral blood. The receptor set was obtained from a woman between 50 and 59 years old with active or convalescent COVID-19.

The chain has TRBV18 and TRBJ1-1, with a tentative D call TRBD1 (6 bases). The V end lost 3 bases, the J end lost 1 base, and 12 bases lay between the germline ends. Germline V gene sequence: CDR1 KGHSH, CDR2 LQKENI. The CDR3 sequence is 15 residues long. The CDR3 here is CASSPTQGANTEAFF. The CDR3 DNA sequence: TGTGCCAGCTCACCTACACAGGGTGCGAACACTGAAGCTTTCTTT.

V usage is TRBV4-1 and J usage is TRBJ1-4; D uncertain. V was cut by 0 bases and J by 0 bases, with 14 bases left in between. Germline values: CDR1 MGHRA, CDR2 YSYEKL. This CDR3 region has 18 residues. The CDR3 protein is CASSQEHLGGSTNEKLFF. In DNA, the CDR3 is TGCGCCAGCAGCCAAGAACATTTGGGAGGTTCAACTAATGAAAAACTGTTTTTT.

The chain employs TRBV7-2 and TRBJ2-2; D is perhaps TRBD2 (6 bases). The CDR3 is 16 residues long. Germline CDR1 is SGHTA and CDR2 is FQGNSA. Trimming shortened V by 7 bases and J by 0 bases, and 15 bases separated the two germline ends. CDR3 nucleotide sequence: TGTGCCAGCATCCAACTGGGACTCTCGAACACCGGGGAGCTGTTTTTT. Protein sequence: CASIQLGLSNTGELFF.

The rearrangement links TRBV11-2 to TRBJ1-1, with 8 bases fitting TRBD1. The CDR3 loop spans 11 amino acids. The V gene's germline CDR1 is SGHAT and CDR2 FQNNGV. V lost 5 bases to trimming and J lost 12 bases; unmatched junction nucleotides: 5. The CDR3 DNA reads TGTGCCAGCAGCCTTAGACAGGGGACTTTCTTT. Translation gives CASSLRQGTFF. Combining the CDR3 with reference TRBV11-2 and TRBJ1-1 gives the whole variable domain EAGVAQSPRYKIIEKRQSVAFWCNPISGHATLYWYQQILGQGPKLLIQFQNNGVVDDSQLPKDRFSAERLKGVDSTLKIQPAKLEDSAVYLCASSLRQGTFFGQGTRLTVV.

This CDR3 reads CASSFTAGNTIYF. The CDR3 region has the DNA TGTGCCAGCAGTTTTACGGCTGGAAACACCATATATTTT. The chain uses TRBV27 and TRBJ1-3; D is unclear. Looked up from germline, CDR1 is MNHEY and CDR2 is SMNVEV (reference sequence). The CDR3 is 13 amino acids. V was shortened by 3 bases and J by 2 bases, with 5 bases between the two germline ends.

The CDR3 spells CASSLYRADNQPQHF. CDR3 bases: TGTGCCAGCAGTTTATACAGGGCCGATAATCAGCCCCAGCATTTT. The chain has TRBV27 and TRBJ1-5; perhaps TRBD1 as D (6 bases). The CDR3 totals 15 residues. Germline V CDR1 and CDR2: MNHEY, SMNVEV (reference sequence). Trimming shortened V by 1 base and J by 4 bases, and 11 bases separated the two germline ends.

CDR3 loop: CASSEASWSRDTQYF. DNA of the CDR3: TGTGCCAGCAGTGAAGCGTCGTGGAGTAGGGATACGCAGTATTTT. The chain is built from TRBV6-1 and TRBJ2-3; D call uncertain. With 0 bases removed from V and 6 bases from J, the gap between germline ends came to 13 bases. Germline V lookup: CDR1 MNHNS, CDR2 SASEGT. This CDR3 has 15 amino acids.

V gene TRBV18 combines with J gene TRBJ1-2; 8 bases fit TRBD1. The V and J ends lost 5 bases and 2 bases, in that order; junction bases with no gene match: 4. The germline V gene has CDR1 KGHSH and CDR2 LQKENI. The CDR3 totals 14 residues. For the CDR3, the DNA is TGTGCCAGCTCAAACAGACAGGGGAACTATGGCTACACCTTC. Translating gives CASSNRQGNYGYTF.

This clone appeared a single time. This chain uses TRBV30 with TRBJ1-5; D ambiguous. The CDR3 loop spans 14 amino acids. V shed 6 bases and J shed 7 bases, with 19 bases lying between them. In germline, CDR1 is GTSNPN, CDR2 SVGIG (reference sequence). The CDR3 coding sequence is TGTGCCTGCGCCGGAGGAGGAGGCGGCCAGCCCCAGCATTTT. As protein: CACAGGGGGQPQHF.

The J gene is TRBJ2-2, the V gene TRBV10-3, with D possibly TRBD1 on 6 matching bases. CDR3 length equals 17 residues. CDR1 is ENHRY, CDR2 SYGVKD, per germline. Trimming cost V 3 bases and J 5 bases, with 19 bases left between them. For the CDR3, the DNA is TGTGCCATCAGTGAAGGGACAACCACCACGGAGACCGGGGAGCTGTTTTTT. This translates into CAISEGTTTTETGELFF.

The J gene is TRBJ2-7, the V gene TRBV7-6; 9 bases fit TRBD1. The CDR3 runs 18 residues. The junction had 17 bases not matched to a gene; V was cut back by 4 bases and J by 4 bases. CDR1 is SGHVS, CDR2 FNYEAQ, per germline. The CDR3 nucleotides read TGTGCCAGCAGCTCCAGACCGGGACAGGGAGTTGGATTGTACGAGCAGTACTTC. This codes for CASSSRPGQGVGLYEQYF.

The J gene is TRBJ2-2, the V gene TRBV29-1, with D possibly TRBD1 on 6 matching bases. This CDR3 has 15 residues. Germline CDR1 SQVTM, CDR2 ANQGSEA. V lost 2 bases and J 3 bases, leaving 13 bases between the germline ends. Here the CDR3 reads CSVELTGTYTGELFF. As DNA, the CDR3 is TGCAGCGTTGAATTGACAGGTACCTACACCGGGGAGCTGTTTTTT.

The rearrangement joins TRBV27 to TRBJ1-1; no clear D gene. V was trimmed by 1 base and J by 7 bases, leaving 10 bases between them. CDR1 is MNHEY, CDR2 SMNVEV, per germline (reference sequence). The CDR3 covers 13 residues. In DNA form, the CDR3 reads TGTGCCAGCAGTTTATACCCAGGTCGTGAAGCTTTCTTT. It translates to CASSLYPGREAFF.

This chain links TRBV6-1 with TRBJ2-7, with a possible D match to TRBD2 (6 bases). The CDR3 totals 14 residues. Per the germline V gene, CDR1 is MNHNS and CDR2 is SASEGT. Deletions cut 2 bases from V and 7 bases from J, with 15 bases between. The CDR3 reads CASSEPLLGGEQYF. In DNA, the CDR3 is TGTGCCAGCAGTGAACCCCTTCTGGGGGGTGAGCAGTACTTC.

This sequence joins TRBV19 and TRBJ2-2; 9 bases fit TRBD2. Germline CDR1 and CDR2: LNHDA and SQIVND (reference sequence). V dropped 5 bases and J dropped 5; count of bases not matched to a gene: 6. The CDR3 is made up of 15 amino acids. As DNA, the CDR3 is TGTGCCAGTAGTGGCGGAGCGGGAGGAACCGGGGAGCTGTTTTTT. Its translation: CASSGGAGGTGELFF. The full variable domain, in which reference TRBV19 and TRBJ2-2 provide the parts outside the CDR3, is DGGITQSPKYLFRKEGQNVTLSCEQNLNHDAMYWYRQDPGQGLRLIYYSQIVNDFQKGDIAEGYSVSREKKESFPLTVTSAQKNPTAFYLCASSGGAGGTGELFFGEGSRLTVL.

The chain links TRBV30 to TRBJ1-5; 9 bases are shared with TRBD1. The V gene's germline CDR1 is GTSNPN and CDR2 SVGIG (reference sequence). V lost 2 bases, J lost 7 bases, and 12 bases stayed unmatched. This CDR3 contains 16 residues. The CDR3: CAWSFGTGIVEQPQHF. The CDR3 bases are TGTGCCTGGAGTTTCGGGACAGGGATAGTCGAACAGCCCCAGCATTTT.

The V and J genes are TRBV6-5 and TRBJ2-3; D is perhaps TRBD2 (6 bases). V was trimmed by 0 bases and J by 0 bases, leaving 7 bases between them. CDR3 size: 15 residues. CDR1 and CDR2 from the germline V gene are MNHEY and SVGAGI. CDR3 sequence reads: CASSYSGGSTDTQYF. CDR3 DNA: TGTGCCAGCAGTTACTCTGGGGGGAGCACAGATACGCAGTATTTT.

V and J are TRBV6-2 or TRBV6-3 and TRBJ2-5; no reliable D call. CDR1 is MNHEY and CDR2 is SVGEGT in the germline V gene. The CDR3 consists of 13 residues. V dropped 4 bases and J dropped 9 bases, with 15 bases sitting between them. The CDR3 DNA reads TGTGCCAGCAGTTCCCGATCTGGCTTGTCCCAGTACTTC. Its translation: CASSSRSGLSQYF.

The V and J genes are TRBV5-8 and TRBJ2-1; D may be TRBD2 (7 bases). The CDR3 loop spans 16 amino acids. Germline assignment: CDR1 SGHTS and CDR2 YDEGEE. Trimming shortened V by 4 bases and J by 7 bases, and 21 bases separated the two germline ends. CDR3 sequence (DNA): TGTGCCAGCAGCGGCGGGGGCCTACCCCAGGGTAATGAGCAGTTCTTC. Protein: CASSGGGLPQGNEQFF.

This clone appeared a single time. The chain is built from TRBV30 and TRBJ2-7; perhaps TRBD2 as D (6 bases). V lost 3 bases, J lost 4 bases, and 7 bases lay in between. The V gene's germline CDR1 is GTSNPN and CDR2 SVGIG (reference sequence). This CDR3 is 11 amino acids long. CDR3 DNA: TGTGCCTGGAGGGGGGGTTACGAGCAGTACTTC. It codes for CAWRGGYEQYF.